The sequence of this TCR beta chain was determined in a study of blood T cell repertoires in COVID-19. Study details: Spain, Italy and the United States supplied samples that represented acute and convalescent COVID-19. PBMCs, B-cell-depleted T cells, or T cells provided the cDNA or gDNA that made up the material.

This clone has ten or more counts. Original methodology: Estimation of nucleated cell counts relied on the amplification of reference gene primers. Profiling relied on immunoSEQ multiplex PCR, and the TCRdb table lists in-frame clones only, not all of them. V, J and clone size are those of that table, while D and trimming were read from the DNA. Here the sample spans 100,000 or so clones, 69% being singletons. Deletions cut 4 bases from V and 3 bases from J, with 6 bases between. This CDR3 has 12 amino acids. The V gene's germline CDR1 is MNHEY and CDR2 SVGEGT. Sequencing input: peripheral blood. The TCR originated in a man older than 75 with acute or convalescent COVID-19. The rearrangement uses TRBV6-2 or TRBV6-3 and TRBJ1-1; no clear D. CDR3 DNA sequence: TGTGCCAGCAGTTTCCCCTACACTGAAGCTTTCTTT. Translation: CASSFPYTEAFF.